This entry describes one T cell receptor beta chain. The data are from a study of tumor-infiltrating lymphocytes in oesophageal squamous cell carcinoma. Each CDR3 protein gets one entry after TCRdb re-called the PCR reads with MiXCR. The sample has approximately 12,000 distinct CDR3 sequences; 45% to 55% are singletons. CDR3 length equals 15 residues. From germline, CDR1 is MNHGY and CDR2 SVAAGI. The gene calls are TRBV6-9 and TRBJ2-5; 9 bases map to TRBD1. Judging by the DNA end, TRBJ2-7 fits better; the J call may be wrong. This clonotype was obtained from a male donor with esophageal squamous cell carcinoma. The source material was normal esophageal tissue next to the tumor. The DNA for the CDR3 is TGTGCCAGCACCGGGGCCAACAGGGGGCTAAGCGAGCAGTACTTC. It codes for CASTGANRGLSEQYF.